This TCR beta chain was recovered during a study of CXCR3-negative and CXCR3-positive naive CD8 T cells. Overall study findings and caveats: Upon cryopreservation, CXCR3 expression partially decreased, and most assays used fresh PBMCs. Comparison of naive cells showed more hydrophobic TRB CDR3s in CXCR3-positive than in CXCR3-negative naive cells. Memory CD8+ T cell repertoires were far less diverse than both naive subsets.

Triplicate sorting captured a few hundred thousand cells each from every CD8+ T cell subset. Among CD8+ T cells, naive ones were CD45RO-CCR7+CD27+CD95-. For this clonotype: Its antigen is not identified.

UMI-labeled 5' RACE yielded the TRB cDNA libraries. TCRdb processed the 5' RACE reads again and assigns one entry to each CDR3 protein, with no DNA. The sample includes under 150,000 distinct CDR3 sequences. Germline CDR1 reads MDHEN; CDR2 reads SYDVKM. CDR3 length: 16 amino acids. The source of this sequence is a human donor in good health. Some clones in this sample may be carry-over from other donors' samples. This sequence joins TRBV28 and TRBJ1-1. Sequenced sample: naive CXCR3+ CD8+ T cells from blood. Subset noted: CD45RO-CCR7+CD27+CD95- naive CD8+ T cells expressing CXCR3 (TNR3+). The CDR3 loop is CASSYGTPGGIAEAFF.